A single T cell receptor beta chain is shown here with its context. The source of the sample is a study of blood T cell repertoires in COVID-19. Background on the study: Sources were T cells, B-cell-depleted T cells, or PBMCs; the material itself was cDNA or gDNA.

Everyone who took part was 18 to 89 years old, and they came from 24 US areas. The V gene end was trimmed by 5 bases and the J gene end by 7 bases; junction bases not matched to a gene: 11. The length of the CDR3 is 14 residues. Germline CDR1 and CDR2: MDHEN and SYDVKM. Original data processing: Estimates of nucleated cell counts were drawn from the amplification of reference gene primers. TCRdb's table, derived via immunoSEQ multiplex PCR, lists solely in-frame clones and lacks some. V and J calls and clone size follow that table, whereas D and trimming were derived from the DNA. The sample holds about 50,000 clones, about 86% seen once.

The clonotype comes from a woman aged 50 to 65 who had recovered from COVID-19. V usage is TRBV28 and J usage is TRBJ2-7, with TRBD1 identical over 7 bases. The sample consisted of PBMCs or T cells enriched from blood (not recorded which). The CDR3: CASSTRTGLMEQYF. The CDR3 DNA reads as TGTGCCAGCAGTACCCGGACAGGCCTCATGGAGCAGTACTTC.